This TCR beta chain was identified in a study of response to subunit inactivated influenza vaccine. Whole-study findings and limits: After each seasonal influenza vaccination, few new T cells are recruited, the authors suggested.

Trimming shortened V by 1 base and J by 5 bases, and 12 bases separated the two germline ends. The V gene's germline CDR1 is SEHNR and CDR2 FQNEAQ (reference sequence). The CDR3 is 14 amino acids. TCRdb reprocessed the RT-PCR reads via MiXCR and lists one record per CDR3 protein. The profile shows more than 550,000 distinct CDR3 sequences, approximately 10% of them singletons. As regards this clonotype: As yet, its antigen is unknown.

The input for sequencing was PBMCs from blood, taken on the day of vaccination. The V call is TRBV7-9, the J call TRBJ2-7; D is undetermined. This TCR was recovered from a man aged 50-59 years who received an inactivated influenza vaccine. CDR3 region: CASSLDGLRDEQYF. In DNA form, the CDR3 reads TGTGCCAGCAGCTTAGACGGCCTACGGGACGAGCAGTACTTC.